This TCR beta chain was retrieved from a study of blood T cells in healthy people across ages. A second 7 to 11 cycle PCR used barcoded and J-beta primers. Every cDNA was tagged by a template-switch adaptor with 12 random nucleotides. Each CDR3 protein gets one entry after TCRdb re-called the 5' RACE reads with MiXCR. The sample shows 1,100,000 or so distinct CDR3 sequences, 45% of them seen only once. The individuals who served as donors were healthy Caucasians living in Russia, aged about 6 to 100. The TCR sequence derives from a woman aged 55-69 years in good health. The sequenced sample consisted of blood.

The CDR3 region is CASSLALSNSYEQYF. The CDR3 DNA sequence: TGTGCCAGCAGCTTAGCACTAAGCAACTCCTACGAGCAGTACTTC. The chain couples TRBV7-2 to TRBJ2-7, with D unclear. This CDR3 spans 15 amino acids. CDR1 is SGHTA, CDR2 FQGNSA, per germline. V was cut by 0 bases and J by 0 bases, with 9 bases left in between.